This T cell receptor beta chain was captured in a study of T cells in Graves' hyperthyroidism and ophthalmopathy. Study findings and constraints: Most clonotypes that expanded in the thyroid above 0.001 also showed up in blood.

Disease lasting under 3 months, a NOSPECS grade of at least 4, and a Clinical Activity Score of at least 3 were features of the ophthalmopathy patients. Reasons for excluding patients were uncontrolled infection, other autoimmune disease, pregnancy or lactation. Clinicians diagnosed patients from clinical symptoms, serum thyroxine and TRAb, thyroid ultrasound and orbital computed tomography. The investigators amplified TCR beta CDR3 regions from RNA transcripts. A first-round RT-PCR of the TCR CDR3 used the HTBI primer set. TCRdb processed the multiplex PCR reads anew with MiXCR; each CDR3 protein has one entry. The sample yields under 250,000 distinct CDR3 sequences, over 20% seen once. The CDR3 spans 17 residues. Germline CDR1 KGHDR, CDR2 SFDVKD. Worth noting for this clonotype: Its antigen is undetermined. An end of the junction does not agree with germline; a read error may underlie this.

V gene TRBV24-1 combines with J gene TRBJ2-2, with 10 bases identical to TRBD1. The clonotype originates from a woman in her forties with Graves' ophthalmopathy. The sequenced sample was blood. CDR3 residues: CASSFVGTGANTGELFF. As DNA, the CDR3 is TGTGCCAGCAGTTTCGTAGGGACAGGGGCAAACACCGGGGAGCTGTTTTTT.